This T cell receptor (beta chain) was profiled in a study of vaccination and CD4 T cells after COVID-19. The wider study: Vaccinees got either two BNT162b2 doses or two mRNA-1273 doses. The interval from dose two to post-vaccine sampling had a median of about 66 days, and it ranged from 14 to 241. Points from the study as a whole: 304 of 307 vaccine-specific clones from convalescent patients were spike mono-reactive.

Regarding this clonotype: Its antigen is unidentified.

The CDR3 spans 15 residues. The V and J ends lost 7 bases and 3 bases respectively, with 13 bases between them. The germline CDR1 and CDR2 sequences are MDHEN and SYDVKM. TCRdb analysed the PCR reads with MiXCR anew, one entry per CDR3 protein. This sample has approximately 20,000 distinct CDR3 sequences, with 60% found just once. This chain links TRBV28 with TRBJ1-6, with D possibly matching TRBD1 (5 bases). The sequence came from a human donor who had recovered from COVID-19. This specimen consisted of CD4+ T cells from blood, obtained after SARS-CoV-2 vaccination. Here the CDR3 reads CASIDGGFYNSPLHF. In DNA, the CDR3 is TGTGCCAGCATCGACGGGGGGTTCTATAATTCACCCCTCCACTTT.